Below are 22 T cell receptor beta chains sequenced from a single sample in a study of blood T cell repertoires in COVID-19. Assay: immunoSEQ multiplex PCR; the TCRdb copy retains only in-frame clones and omits some. The sample carries over 150,000 clones, 70% to 80% recorded once. Sequencing used peripheral blood. These TCRs come from a woman in her forties or fifties with acute or convalescent COVID-19.

The rearrangement joins TRBV11-2 to TRBJ1-2, with D hard to call. The V gene lost 0 bases and the J gene lost 5 bases, with 16 bases spanning the gap. The germline gives CDR1 SGHAT, CDR2 FQNNGV. The CDR3 consists of 16 residues. CDR3 in DNA: TGTGCCAGCAGCTTAGAGATGGGCGCTACTAGTTATGGCTACACCTTC. Translation: CASSLEMGATSYGYTF.

This clone was picked up one time. The chain uses TRBV5-6 and TRBJ2-1, with 11 bases that match TRBD2. The CDR3 has 16 residues. The germline V gene encodes CDR1 SGHDT and CDR2 YYEEEE. The J segment lost 3 bases and the V segment lost 2 bases, leaving 4 bases of the junction unmatched. CDR3 protein: CASSLLAGAGYNEQFF. The CDR3 nucleotides read TGTGCCAGCAGCTTACTAGCGGGAGCGGGCTACAATGAGCAGTTCTTC. Supplemented by reference TRBV5-6 and TRBJ2-1, the full variable domain reads DAGVTQSPTHLIKTRGQQVTLRCSPKSGHDTVSWYQQALGQGPQFIFQYYEEEERQRGNFPDRFSGHQFPNYSSELNVNALLLGDSALYLCASSLLAGAGYNEQFFGPGTRLTVL.

The genes are TRBV15 and TRBJ1-1, with D perhaps TRBD1 (6 bases). The CDR3 is made up of 16 amino acids. The germline V and J ends were trimmed by 0 bases and 2 bases, with 13 bases remaining between them. Germline assignment: CDR1 LNHNV and CDR2 YYDKDF (reference sequence). The CDR3 here is CATSRDRGGRNTEAFF. Written as DNA, the CDR3 is TGTGCCACCAGCAGAGATCGGGGGGGGCGAAACACTGAAGCTTTCTTT.

This clone occurred once. CDR3 in amino acids: CASSPRGGSMNTEAFF. DNA of the CDR3: TGTGCCAGCAGCCCACGGGGGGGTAGTATGAACACTGAAGCTTTCTTT. The chain is built from TRBV7-2 and TRBJ1-1; D may be TRBD1 (5 bases). The CDR3 contains 16 residues. CDR1 is SGHTA and CDR2 is FQGNSA in the germline V gene. The V gene lost 5 bases and the J gene lost 0 bases, with 16 bases spanning the gap.

This chain links TRBV11-2 with TRBJ1-2; the D gene is possibly TRBD1 (5 bases). CDR3 length: 13 amino acids. Trimming cost V 4 bases and J 6 bases, with 12 bases left between them. The V gene's germline CDR1 is SGHAT and CDR2 FQNNGV. The CDR3 here is CASSSRPGNGYTF. In DNA, the CDR3 is TGTGCCAGCAGCTCCCGACCAGGGAATGGCTACACCTTC.

The V call is TRBV21-1, the J call TRBJ1-1; TRBD1 is taken as the D call from the table, unchecked against the DNA. TRBV21-1 is a listed pseudogene. The CDR3 is made up of 15 amino acids. The CDR3 region has the DNA TGTGCCAGCAGCAAAGTGGGGGCGCGTACCACTGAAGCTTTCTTT. Protein sequence: CASSKVGARTTEAFF.

This clone appeared a few times. The sample contains more than one DNA sequence encoding this CDR3. The chain carries TRBV9 and TRBJ1-6; 8 bases agree with TRBD1. This CDR3 is built from 14 residues. V trimming: 3 bases; J trimming: 7 bases; junction bases outside the gene matches: 3. Germline V gene sequence: CDR1 SGDLS, CDR2 YYNGEE. CDR3 amino acids: CASSARQGNSPLHF. As DNA, the CDR3 is TGTGCCAGCAGCGCGCGACAGGGGAATTCACCCCTCCACTTT.

J is TRBJ1-2 and V is TRBV18, with D possibly matching TRBD1 (5 bases). This CDR3 is built from 12 residues. CDR1 is KGHSH and CDR2 is LQKENI in the germline V gene. V gave up 2 bases and J gave up 7 bases, with 8 bases separating them. CDR3 sequence: CASSPSRAGYTF. The CDR3 DNA follows: TGTGCCAGCTCACCATCCAGGGCTGGCTACACCTTC.

The rearrangement joins TRBV29-1 to TRBJ1-1; D not certain. Germline CDR1 and CDR2: SQVTM and ANQGSEA. Trimming removed 6 bases from V and 1 base from J, with 15 bases in between. The CDR3 extends over 14 amino acids. The CDR3 DNA sequence: TGCAGCGTGACCGTAAGGGAGCAGAACACTGAAGCTTTCTTT. It codes for CSVTVREQNTEAFF.

This rearrangement joins TRBV7-2 to TRBJ1-5; 7 nucleotides match TRBD1. Per germline, CDR1 SGHTA and CDR2 FQGNSA. The CDR3 is 15 amino acids. V trimming: 7 bases; J trimming: 0 bases; junction bases outside the gene matches: 6. CDR3 residues: CASTGTDSSNQPQHF. The CDR3 DNA reads TGTGCCAGCACCGGGACAGACTCTAGCAATCAGCCCCAGCATTTT. Together with reference TRBV7-2 and TRBJ1-5, the CDR3 gives the full variable domain: GAGVSQSPSNKVTEKGKDVELRCDPISGHTALYWYRQSLGQGLEFLIYFQGNSAPDKSGLPSDRFSAERTGGSVSTLTIQRTQQEDSAVYLCASTGTDSSNQPQHFGDGTRLSIL.

This clone appeared once. The rearrangement joins TRBV6-5 to TRBJ2-3; TRBD1 matches 8 bases. The CDR3 is 15 amino acids. With 0 bases clipped from V and 2 bases from J, the junction kept 1 base outside the gene matches. The germline gives CDR1 MNHEY, CDR2 SVGAGI. This CDR3 is CASSYSTGVTDTQYF. The CDR3 DNA sequence: TGTGCCAGCAGTTACTCGACAGGGGTCACAGATACGCAGTATTTT.

This clone was counted a single time. This chain links TRBV18 with TRBJ1-1, with 7 positions matching TRBD1. The J segment lost 7 bases and the V segment lost 3 bases, leaving 5 bases of the junction unmatched. Germline V gene data show CDR1 as KGHSH and CDR2 as LQKENI. The CDR3 sequence is 13 residues long. The CDR3 region is CASSPRQGDEAFF. As DNA, the CDR3 is TGTGCCAGCTCACCCCGACAGGGCGATGAAGCTTTCTTT.

The chain combines TRBV5-1 with TRBJ1-3, with D possibly matching TRBD1 (5 bases). Germline V gives CDR1 SGHRS, CDR2 YFSETQ. CDR3 length: 16 residues. Trimming stripped 0 bases from V and 0 bases from J, with 10 bases between. CDR3 sequence: CASSLVGASSGNTIYF. The DNA for the CDR3 is TGCGCCAGCAGCTTGGTTGGGGCGAGCTCTGGAAACACCATATATTTT.

This rearrangement joins TRBV28 to TRBJ2-7; TRBD1 matches 10 bases. Looked up from germline, CDR1 is MDHEN and CDR2 is SYDVKM. The length of the CDR3 is 14 residues. V trimming: 5 bases; J trimming: 3 bases; junction bases outside the gene matches: 4. The CDR3 spells CASSLGQGNYEQYF. The CDR3, as DNA: TGTGCCAGCAGTCTGGGACAGGGGAACTACGAGCAGTACTTC.

The chain recombines TRBV6-6 with TRBJ1-4; D gene unclear. V was clipped by 6 bases and J by 0 bases, with 8 bases between them. This CDR3 has 14 residues. CDR1 is MNHNY, CDR2 SVGAGI, per germline (reference sequence). Here the CDR3 reads CASRPRATNEKLFF. The CDR3 DNA reads TGTGCCAGCAGGCCAAGAGCAACTAATGAAAAACTGTTTTTT.

The chain couples TRBV5-1 to TRBJ1-1, with a weak D call TRBD1 (5 bases). CDR3 size: 15 residues. Germline CDR1 is SGHRS and CDR2 is YFSETQ. V lost 5 bases, J lost 0 bases, and 14 bases lay in between. The CDR3 DNA follows: TGCGCCAGCAGTGGGCAGGGAATGTTGAACACTGAAGCTTTCTTT. It encodes CASSGQGMLNTEAFF. Full variable domain (rest looked up from reference TRBV5-1 and TRBJ1-1): KAGVTQTPRYLIKTRGQQVTLSCSPISGHRSVSWYQQTPGQGLQFLFEYFSETQRNKGNFPGRFSGRQFSNSRSEMNVSTLELGDSALYLCASSGQGMLNTEAFFGQGTRLTVV.

The V call is TRBV2, the J call TRBJ2-3, with D tentatively TRBD1 (6 bases). Germline V gene lookup returns CDR1 SNHLY and CDR2 FYNNEI. Trimming pared 8 bases from V and 4 bases from J, leaving 16 bases between. The CDR3 is made up of 14 amino acids. The CDR3 DNA follows: TGTGCCAGCGTAGACAGGAGAACGCCAGATACGCAGTATTTT. This encodes CASVDRRTPDTQYF. The whole variable domain, filled in from reference TRBV2 and TRBJ2-3, reads EPEVTQTPSHQVTQMGQEVILRCVPISNHLYFYWYRQILGQKVEFLVSFYNNEISEKSEIFDDQFSVERPDGSNFTLKIRSTKLEDSAMYFCASVDRRTPDTQYFGPGTRLTVL.

The chain has TRBV18 and TRBJ1-1; 7 nucleotides agree with TRBD1. Germline V gene data show CDR1 as KGHSH and CDR2 as LQKENI. This CDR3 contains 14 residues. V shed 3 bases and J 0 bases; nucleotides not matched to a gene: 1. CDR3 sequence (DNA): TGTGCCAGCTCACCGGACAGGTTGAACACTGAAGCTTTCTTT. Its translation: CASSPDRLNTEAFF.

The V gene is TRBV5-1, the J gene TRBJ1-1; TRBD1 matches at 9 bases. The junction had 6 bases not matched to a gene; V was cut back by 4 bases and J by 5 bases. The CDR3 is 14 residues long. In germline, CDR1 is SGHRS, CDR2 YFSETQ. CDR3 loop: CASSGQGWDTEAFF. CDR3 DNA sequence: TGCGCCAGCAGCGGACAGGGGTGGGATACTGAAGCTTTCTTT.

The chain recombines TRBV3-1 (or the pseudogene TRBV3-2) with TRBJ1-2, with 7 bases fitting TRBD1. Germline V CDR1 and CDR2: LGHDT, YNNKEL (reference sequence). After removal of 6 bases from V and 1 base from J, the junction contained 2 bases not matched to a gene. The length of the CDR3 is 13 residues. CDR3 protein: CASSRQGNYGYTF. CDR3 in DNA: TGTGCCAGCAGTCGACAGGGTAACTATGGCTACACCTTC.

The table lists this clone with a count of one. The genes are TRBV12-3 or TRBV12-4 and TRBJ1-2; TRBD1 is a possible D gene (6 bases). The CDR3 is 12 amino acids. Trimming removed 5 bases from V and 2 bases from J, with 6 bases in between. The DNA of the CDR3 is TGTGCCAGCAGTGGACAGAACTATGGCTACACCTTC. Its translation: CASSGQNYGYTF.

J is TRBJ1-4 and V is TRBV9; a weak D match, TRBD1 (5 bases). The CDR3 has 17 residues. V lost 3 bases and J 1 base, leaving 16 bases between the germline ends. Germline V gives CDR1 SGDLS, CDR2 YYNGEE. In DNA, the CDR3 is TGTGCCAGCAGCGATGGGACTTTCGGGGGAACTAATGAAAAACTGTTTTTT. Residues: CASSDGTFGGTNEKLFF.